The 10 T cell receptor beta chains presented below share a single source sample, sequenced in a study of cytomegalovirus exposure and HLA in healthy donors. The PCR had 60 Vbeta and 13 Jbeta primers. Data came from immunoSEQ multiplex PCR; TCRdb stores just in-frame clones and leaves some out. The sample includes about 130,000 clones, approximately 82% of them seen just once. Sequencing was carried out using PBMCs. The origin of the receptors is a woman under 30 in good health and CMV-seropositive.

The chain uses TRBV4-1 and TRBJ2-7, with a weak D call TRBD1 (6 bases). This CDR3 region has 12 residues. CDR1 is MGHRA, CDR2 YSYEKL, per germline. Trimming cost V 6 bases and J 4 bases, with 10 bases left between them. The CDR3 loop is CASRDSLYEQYF. In nucleotides, the CDR3 is TGCGCCAGCAGGGACAGTCTATACGAGCAGTACTTC.

V usage is TRBV6-1 and J usage is TRBJ1-1; possibly TRBD1 for D (6 bases). This CDR3 contains 13 residues. Germline values: CDR1 MNHNS, CDR2 SASEGT. V lost 6 bases to trimming and J lost 6 bases, with 14 bases between them. The CDR3 protein is CASRNLRGSEAFF. The DNA of the CDR3 is TGTGCCAGCAGAAACCTCAGGGGTTCTGAAGCTTTCTTT.

This clone was seen a single time. This chain links TRBV5-6 with TRBJ2-7; D is uncertain. The CDR3 consists of 12 residues. V was shortened by 0 bases and J by 4 bases, with 5 bases between the two germline ends. Germline-derived CDR1 and CDR2 are SGHDT and YYEEEE. The CDR3 spells CASSLASYEQYF. CDR3 coding DNA: TGTGCCAGCAGCTTGGCCAGTTACGAGCAGTACTTC.

The genes are TRBV5-1 and TRBJ2-5; D is undetermined. Between the trimmed V and J ends, which lost 5 bases and 0 bases, there was a span of 8 bases. Germline assignment: CDR1 SGHRS and CDR2 YFSETQ. This CDR3 spans 13 amino acids. The CDR3: CASRYDNQETQYF. The CDR3, as DNA: TGCGCCAGCAGGTATGACAACCAAGAGACCCAGTACTTC.

The chain is built from TRBV6-5 and TRBJ1-2; 7 positions agree with TRBD1. With V trimmed by 6 bases and J by 4 bases, 2 bases remained unmatched. Germline V lookup: CDR1 MNHEY, CDR2 SVGAGI. The CDR3 covers 12 residues. The CDR3 loop reads CASRRDSYGYTF. CDR3 in DNA: TGTGCCAGCAGGCGGGACAGCTATGGCTACACCTTC.

V gene TRBV21-1 combines with J gene TRBJ1-3; the table's TRBD1 call for D was not verified on the DNA. TRBV21-1 constitutes a pseudogene. The CDR3 spans 14 residues. CDR3 sequence reads: CASSKGRRGNTIYF. In nucleotides, the CDR3 is TGTGCCAGCAGCAAAGGGCGAAGGGGTAACACCATATATTTT.

The rearrangement uses TRBV7-2 and TRBJ1-2, with no clear D. V lost 1 base to trimming and J lost 4 bases, with 13 bases between them. Per the germline V gene, CDR1 is SGHTA and CDR2 is FQGNSA. The CDR3 sequence is 15 residues long. The CDR3 DNA sequence: TGTGCCAGCAGCTTAGGCGGTTACACGAGCTATGGCTACACCTTC. Translating gives CASSLGGYTSYGYTF.

The chain is built from TRBV6-5 and TRBJ2-3; the match to TRBD2 covers 12 bases. The V segment lost 0 bases and the J segment 3 bases; nucleotides outside the gene matches: 1. Germline V gene lookup returns CDR1 MNHEY and CDR2 SVGAGI. This CDR3 has 16 residues. CDR3 amino acids: CASSYSTSGGTDTQYF. The CDR3 nucleotides are TGTGCCAGCAGTTACTCGACTAGCGGGGGAACAGATACGCAGTATTTT.

The rearrangement links TRBV6-1 to TRBJ1-6, with D uncertain. V shed 5 bases and J shed 6 bases, with 5 bases lying between them. The length of the CDR3 is 12 residues. The V gene's germline CDR1 is MNHNS and CDR2 SASEGT. CDR3 in amino acids: CASSNSNSPLHF. DNA for the CDR3: TGTGCCAGCAGTAACAGTAATTCACCCCTCCACTTT.

V is TRBV27 and J is TRBJ2-3; D gene ambiguous. This CDR3 contains 14 residues. V was clipped by 1 base and J by 4 bases, with 9 bases between them. Germline values: CDR1 MNHEY, CDR2 SMNVEV (reference sequence). The CDR3 bases are TGTGCCAGCAGTTTATGGCAGGAACCAGATACGCAGTATTTT. It yields the protein CASSLWQEPDTQYF.